Included here is one T cell receptor (beta chain) sequence, with context. This sample is part of a study of blood T cell repertoires in COVID-19. Per the original data handling: Quantification of nucleated cells was approximated via reference gene primer amplification. Measured with immunoSEQ multiplex PCR; TCRdb has only the in-frame clones, and not every one. Clone size and the V and J calls come from that table; the DNA yielded D and trimming. The profile covers around 92,000 clones, with about 74% appearing a single time and around 4% taken by the ten largest. Germline V gives CDR1 SGHTA, CDR2 FQGTGA. The CDR3 has 16 residues. V was shortened by 5 bases and J by 0 bases, with 13 bases between the two germline ends.

What was sequenced was peripheral blood. The chain combines TRBV7-3 with TRBJ2-2, with D perhaps TRBD2 (6 bases). This clonotype originated in a man aged 65 to 79 with COVID-19, enrolled during active disease. As DNA, the CDR3 is TGTGCCAGCAGCCCGCGGGGCCCAGCGAACACCGGGGAGCTGTTTTTT. Its protein product is CASSPRGPANTGELFF.